A single sample gave rise to the 11 T cell receptor beta chains below, sequenced in a study of T cells in tumors after PD-1 blockade. Sequenced by immunoSEQ multiplex PCR; TCRdb stores in-frame clones only, minus some. The repertoire holds 30,000 to 40,000 clones, with around 78% as singletons. The sample was PBMCs, taken before anti-PD-1 treatment. The receptors come from a human donor with basal cell carcinoma.

The rearrangement links TRBV6-5 to TRBJ1-2; TRBD1 agrees at 7 bases. V dropped 5 bases and J dropped 1; count of bases not matched to a gene: 7. CDR1 and CDR2 (germline): MNHEY, SVGAGI. This CDR3 comprises 15 residues. The CDR3 DNA reads TGTGCCAGCAGTCTGCGCTGGGACAGTAACTATGGCTACACCTTC. This sequence encodes CASSLRWDSNYGYTF.

The chain recombines TRBV7-9 with TRBJ2-7; D is ambiguous. The CDR3 is 14 residues long. Germline CDR1 reads SEHNR; CDR2 reads FQNEAQ (reference sequence). Trimming left V 2 bases short and J 0 bases short, with 8 bases between. CDR3 bases: TGTGCCAGCAGCTTAATGGCTTCCTCCTACGAGCAGTACTTC. Protein: CASSLMASSYEQYF. The full variable domain, its missing parts supplied by reference TRBV7-9 and TRBJ2-7, is DTGVSQNPRHKITKRGQNVTFRCDPISEHNRLYWYRQTLGQGPEFLTYFQNEAQLEKSRLLSDRFSAERPKGSFSTLEIQRTEQGDSAMYLCASSLMASSYEQYFGPGTRLTVT.

The chain has TRBV30 and TRBJ2-2; tentatively, D is TRBD1 (5 bases). This CDR3 comprises 14 residues. The ends were cut back, 3 bases at V and 4 bases at J, with 12 bases in the middle. Germline V gives CDR1 GTSNPN, CDR2 SVGIG (reference sequence). In DNA, the CDR3 is TGTGCCTGGAGGCCCCAGGGCTTCACCGGGGAGCTGTTTTTT. Translation: CAWRPQGFTGELFF. Full variable domain (outside the CDR3, taken from reference TRBV30 and TRBJ2-2): SQTIHQWPATLVQPVGSPLSLECTVEGTSNPNLYWYRQAAGRGLQLLFYSVGIGQISSEVPQNLSASRPQDRQFILSSKKLLLSDSGFYLCAWRPQGFTGELFFGEGSRLTVL.

Sample share makes this clone medium-sized. The J gene is TRBJ2-7, the V gene TRBV29-1, with TRBD1 as a possible D gene (6 bases). Germline V CDR1 and CDR2: SQVTM, ANQGSEA. V was shortened by 5 bases and J by 0 bases, with 14 bases between the two germline ends. This CDR3 is built from 14 residues. DNA for the CDR3: TGCAGCGTTCTGACTACAGGGAGCTCCTACGAGCAGTACTTC. This translates into CSVLTTGSSYEQYF.

The V call is TRBV6-6, the J call TRBJ2-5, with no clear D. Germline CDR1 MNHNY, CDR2 SVGAGI (reference sequence). This CDR3 region has 10 residues. The ends were cut back, 3 bases at V and 7 bases at J, with 3 bases in the middle. CDR3 DNA sequence: TGTGCCAGCAGTTATGGGACCCAGTACTTC. It encodes CASSYGTQYF.

J is TRBJ2-3 and V is TRBV24-1; 7 bases match TRBD2. J gave up 0 bases and V 4 bases, and 9 bases lay outside the gene matches. Germline CDR1 and CDR2: KGHDR and SFDVKD. The CDR3 length is 17 residues. This CDR3 is CATSEGGSAGSTDTQYF. The CDR3 DNA sequence: TGTGCCACCAGTGAGGGAGGGTCAGCGGGGAGCACAGATACGCAGTATTTT.

This clone was detected once. The chain is built from TRBV12-5 and TRBJ1-3, with TRBD1 as a possible D gene (5 bases). The CDR3 covers 17 residues. Germline CDR1 and CDR2: LGHNT and FRNRAP. Trimming left V 2 bases short and J 0 bases short, with 14 bases between. CDR3: CASGLISGLRSGNTIYF. CDR3 DNA sequence: TGTGCTAGTGGTTTGATCTCAGGGCTTCGCTCTGGAAACACCATATATTTT.

V and J are TRBV27 and TRBJ2-1, with D perhaps matching TRBD1 (6 bases). CDR1 MNHEY and CDR2 SMNVEV come from the germline V gene (reference sequence). The CDR3 is 14 amino acids. Trimming pared 0 bases from V and 5 bases from J, leaving 8 bases between. CDR3 protein: CASSLSRGDNEQFF. The CDR3 nucleotides are TGTGCCAGCAGTTTATCCAGGGGTGACAATGAGCAGTTCTTC.

V and J are TRBV7-2 and TRBJ2-1, with TRBD1 matching over 9 bases. This CDR3 has 16 residues. Trimming cost V 3 bases and J 3 bases; bases outside gene matches: 6. Germline-derived CDR1 and CDR2 are SGHTA and FQGNSA. The CDR3 region is CASSFTGTGIYNEQFF. The CDR3 DNA is TGTGCCAGCAGCTTTACCGGGACAGGGATCTACAATGAGCAGTTCTTC.

The chain combines TRBV4-1 with TRBJ2-2, with a tentative D call TRBD1 (6 bases). The CDR3 consists of 16 residues. Germline CDR1 MGHRA, CDR2 YSYEKL. V lost 4 bases, J lost 2 bases, and 14 bases lay in between. CDR3 sequence (DNA): TGCGCCAGCAGCCGCCAGGGACAATTAAACACCGGGGAGCTGTTTTTT. Its translation: CASSRQGQLNTGELFF.

Written as DNA, the CDR3 is TGTGCCAGCAGTTGGGGGACAGGAGGGCATGGCTACACCTTC. Translation gives CASSWGTGGHGYTF. This rearrangement joins TRBV27 to TRBJ1-2; 8 bases line up with TRBD1. Germline V gene sequence: CDR1 MNHEY, CDR2 SMNVEV (reference sequence). The CDR3 runs to 14 residues. The trim removed 4 bases at V and 6 bases at J, leaving 7 bases unmatched.